This T cell receptor beta chain stems from a study of blood T cell repertoires in COVID-19. This table comes from immunoSEQ multiplex PCR, and its TCRdb copy is limited to in-frame clones, with some not included. The table lists 34,000 or so clones, 90% to 95% of them singletons. In this sample, this clone turned up once. The sample was peripheral blood. The sequence was obtained from a man in his fifties or sixties with active or convalescent COVID-19.

CDR3 protein: CASSRIPLGSGNTIYF. In nucleotides, the CDR3 is TGTGCCAGCTCTCGCATACCTCTCGGCTCTGGAAACACCATATATTTT. This chain links TRBV18 with TRBJ1-3; no firm D call. The CDR3 totals 16 residues. Trimming took 6 bases from V and 0 from J, leaving 15 bases between them. The germline V gene has CDR1 KGHSH and CDR2 LQKENI.